This entry features one TCR beta chain sequence. The sample comes from a study of blood T cell repertoires in COVID-19. Study in general: Acute and convalescent COVID-19 samples came from the United States, Italy and Spain.

Only in-frame clones appear in the TCRdb table, and some are missing; sequencing was by immunoSEQ multiplex PCR. This table has under 250,000 clones, about 85% appearing once. Trimming cost V 8 bases and J 5 bases; bases outside gene matches: 7. The CDR3 has 14 residues. The germline CDR1 and CDR2 sequences are SNHLY and FYNNEI. The material sequenced was peripheral blood. The V and J genes are TRBV2 and TRBJ2-2; 8 bases agree with TRBD1. This sequence originates from a man aged 50 or older who had recovered from COVID-19. The DNA of the CDR3 is TGTGCCAGCGATTTAAGACAGGGGACCGGGGAGCTGTTTTTT. Amino acids: CASDLRQGTGELFF.